This paragraph covers one T cell receptor beta chain sequence. As yet, its antigen is unknown. Time point of the sample: newly diagnosed GD, antithyroid drugs for less than 3 months. The authors made the TCR library using RNA they extracted from PBMCs. Under American Thyroid Association guidelines, Graves' disease was diagnosed. This sample was included in a study of regulatory T cells in long-lasting Graves disease. After removal of 1 base from V and 3 bases from J, the junction contained 8 bases not matched to a gene. The CDR3 extends over 17 amino acids. Germline lookup yields CDR1 LNHDA and CDR2 SQIVND (reference sequence). Findings and limits, study-wide: TRBV28, TRBJ1-2 and TRBJ2-5 were favored in persistent disease. A greater number of public clonotypes (2,741) was shared by persistent patients than by new patients (about 880).

Combining iRepertoire HTBI primers with Arm-PCR of CDR3 regions, the authors built TCR beta libraries. MiXCR was run by TCRdb on the multiplex PCR reads, yielding one entry per CDR3 protein. Of some 600,000 distinct CDR3 sequences listed, approximately 16% are singletons. This sample also belongs to another study, concerning T cells in Graves' hyperthyroidism and ophthalmopathy. That paper states: A model using 13 V-J features told ophthalmopathy apart from stable hyperthyroidism.

This chain uses TRBV19 with TRBJ1-5, with 8 bases identical to TRBD1. Sequenced material: peripheral blood mononuclear cells (PBMCs), taken at new diagnosis, from a patient treated with antithyroid drugs. The origin of this receptor is a man between 18 and 35 years old with Graves disease. CDR3: CASSIVGQGAFNQPQHF. The CDR3 nucleotides read TGTGCCAGTAGTATAGTGGGCCAGGGGGCCTTCAATCAGCCCCAGCATTTT.